The 18 T cell receptor beta chains below were found in one sample sequenced in a study of T cells expressing NK-cell markers. After re-calling the 5' RACE reads, TCRdb lists one entry per CDR3 protein, DNA absent. The data include 130,000 to 150,000 distinct CDR3 sequences; the top ten clones carry approximately 12%. The sample consisted of blood T cells: a sorted CD56 or NKG2C T cell subset, CD4+ or CD8+ T cells, or bulk PBMC T cells (not recorded which). Source of these receptors: a man younger than 35 in good health.

The chain has TRBV20-1 and TRBJ1-1; TCRdb returns TRBD1, unconfirmable since there is no DNA. This CDR3 region has 11 residues. The germline gives CDR1 DFQATT, CDR2 SNEGSKA (reference sequence). The CDR3 reads CSPLVNTEAFF.

The CDR3 reads CASRSTNEKLFF. V and J are TRBV6-5 and TRBJ1-4. CDR3 length: 12 amino acids. Germline loops: CDR1 MNHEY, CDR2 SVGAGI.

This chain uses TRBV30 with TRBJ1-1; TCRdb's D gene call, TRBD1, goes unchecked for lack of DNA. The CDR3 has 16 amino acids. CDR1 is GTSNPN, CDR2 SVGIG, per germline (reference sequence). CDR3 region: CAWSVPGERMNTEAFF.

V usage is TRBV27 and J usage is TRBJ2-3; the D call from TCRdb, TRBD1, cannot be confirmed without DNA. This CDR3 has 14 amino acids. The germline gives CDR1 MNHEY, CDR2 SMNVEV (reference sequence). The CDR3 sequence: CASSLYPGADTQYF.

The chain employs TRBV7-2 and TRBJ2-7; TCRdb indicates TRBD2, and absent DNA this call remains unverified. CDR1 is SGHTA, CDR2 FQGNSA, per germline. CDR3 length: 17 amino acids. The CDR3 loop is CASSLASLLAGDYEQYF.

This chain connects TRBV20-1 to TRBJ2-3; TCRdb reports TRBD2, a call that lacks DNA to check it against. Per the germline V gene, CDR1 is DFQATT and CDR2 is SNEGSKA (reference sequence). CDR3 length equals 14 residues. The CDR3 is CSARTSGITDTQYF.

V is TRBV20-1 and J is TRBJ2-3; TCRdb's D gene call, TRBD2, goes unchecked for lack of DNA. The CDR3 consists of 19 residues. In germline, CDR1 is DFQATT, CDR2 SNEGSKA (reference sequence). CDR3 sequence: CSARGYLAGGIPSTDTQYF.

Here the CDR3 reads CASSEGFGTEAFF. The chain uses TRBV25-1 and TRBJ1-1. Germline loops: CDR1 MGHDK, CDR2 SYGVNS. The CDR3 has 13 amino acids.

This rearrangement joins TRBV27 to TRBJ2-1; TCRdb designates TRBD2, a call that cannot be tested without DNA. The CDR3 runs to 15 residues. Per germline, CDR1 MNHEY and CDR2 SMNVEV (reference sequence). The CDR3 reads CASSPSGFSYNEQFF.

The V gene is TRBV7-9, the J gene TRBJ1-5; lacking DNA, the TRBD1 call made by TCRdb goes unchecked. The CDR3 totals 14 residues. Germline assignment: CDR1 SEHNR and CDR2 FQNEAQ (reference sequence). CDR3 in amino acids: CASSSDPDQQPQHF.

This chain links TRBV6-2 or TRBV6-3 with TRBJ2-2; TCRdb's D gene call, TRBD1, goes unchecked for lack of DNA. CDR1 is MNHEY and CDR2 is SVGEGT in the germline V gene. This CDR3 is built from 15 residues. This chain's CDR3 is CAGGRRQGRTGELFF.

The chain employs TRBV12-3 or TRBV12-4 and TRBJ1-1; TCRdb reports TRBD1, a call that lacks DNA to check it against. This CDR3 comprises 15 residues. CDR3 protein: CASSPRGPLNTEAFF.

The chain links TRBV5-1 to TRBJ2-1; TCRdb returns TRBD2, unconfirmable since there is no DNA. CDR1 SGHRS and CDR2 YFSETQ come from the germline V gene. The CDR3 has 16 residues. The CDR3 sequence: CASSLVGLASVPEQFF.

CDR3 region: CASSLNPKVGSYNEQFF. The V gene is TRBV7-3, the J gene TRBJ2-1. The CDR3 is 17 residues long. The germline V gene has CDR1 SGHTA and CDR2 FQGTGA.

CDR3 protein: CASRPTANEKLFF. This rearrangement joins TRBV7-8 to TRBJ1-4. This CDR3 is 13 amino acids long. Germline CDR1 is SGHVS and CDR2 is FQNEAQ.

The CDR3 is CASSLFRGEEKLFF. V is TRBV7-6 and J is TRBJ1-4; TCRdb reports TRBD1, a call that lacks DNA to check it against. Germline lookup yields CDR1 SGHVS and CDR2 FNYEAQ. The CDR3 extends over 14 amino acids. Together with reference TRBV7-6 and TRBJ1-4, the CDR3 gives the full variable domain: GAGVSQSPRYKVTKRGQDVALRCDPISGHVSLYWYRQALGQGPEFLTYFNYEAQQDKSGLPNDRFSAERPEGSISTLTIQRTEQRDSAMYRCASSLFRGEEKLFFGSGTQLSVL.

The gene calls are TRBV12-3 or TRBV12-4 and TRBJ2-1; TCRdb picks TRBD2, but there is no DNA to check that call. The CDR3 is 15 residues long. CDR3 sequence reads: CASSLGSSGVIAQFF.

The chain couples TRBV5-6 to TRBJ2-3. The CDR3 has 14 amino acids. CDR1 is SGHDT and CDR2 is YYEEEE in the germline V gene. CDR3: CASSLNRPTDTQYF.